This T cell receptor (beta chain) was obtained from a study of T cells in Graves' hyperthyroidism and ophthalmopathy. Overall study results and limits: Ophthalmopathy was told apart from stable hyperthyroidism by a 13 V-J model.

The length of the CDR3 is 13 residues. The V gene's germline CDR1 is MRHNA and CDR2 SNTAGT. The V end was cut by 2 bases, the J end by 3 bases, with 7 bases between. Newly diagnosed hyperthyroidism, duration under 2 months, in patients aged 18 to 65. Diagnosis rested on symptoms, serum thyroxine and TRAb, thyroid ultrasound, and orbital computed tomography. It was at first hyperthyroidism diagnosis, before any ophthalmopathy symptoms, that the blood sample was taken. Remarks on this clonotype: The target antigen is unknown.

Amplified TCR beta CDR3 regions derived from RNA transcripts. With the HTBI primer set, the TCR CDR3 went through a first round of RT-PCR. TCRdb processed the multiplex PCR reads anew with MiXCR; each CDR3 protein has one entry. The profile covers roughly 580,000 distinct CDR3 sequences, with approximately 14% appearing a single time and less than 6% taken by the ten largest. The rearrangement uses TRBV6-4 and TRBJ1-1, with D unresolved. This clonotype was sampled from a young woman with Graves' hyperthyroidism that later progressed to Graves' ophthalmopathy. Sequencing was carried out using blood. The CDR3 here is CASSDGPDTEAFF. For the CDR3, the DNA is TGTGCCAGCAGTGACGGCCCAGACACTGAAGCTTTCTTT.